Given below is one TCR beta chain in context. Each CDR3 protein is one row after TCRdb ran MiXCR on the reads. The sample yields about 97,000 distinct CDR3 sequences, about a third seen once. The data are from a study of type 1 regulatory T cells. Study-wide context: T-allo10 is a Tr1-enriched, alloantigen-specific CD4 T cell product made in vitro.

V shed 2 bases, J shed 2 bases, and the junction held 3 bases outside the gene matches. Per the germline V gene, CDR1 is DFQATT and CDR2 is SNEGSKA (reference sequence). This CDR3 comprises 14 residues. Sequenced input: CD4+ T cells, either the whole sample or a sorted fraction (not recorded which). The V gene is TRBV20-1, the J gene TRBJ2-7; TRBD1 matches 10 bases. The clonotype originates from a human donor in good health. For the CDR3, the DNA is TGCAGTGCTAGATTAGGGACAGGGGCCTACGAGCAGTACTTC. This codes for CSARLGTGAYEQYF.